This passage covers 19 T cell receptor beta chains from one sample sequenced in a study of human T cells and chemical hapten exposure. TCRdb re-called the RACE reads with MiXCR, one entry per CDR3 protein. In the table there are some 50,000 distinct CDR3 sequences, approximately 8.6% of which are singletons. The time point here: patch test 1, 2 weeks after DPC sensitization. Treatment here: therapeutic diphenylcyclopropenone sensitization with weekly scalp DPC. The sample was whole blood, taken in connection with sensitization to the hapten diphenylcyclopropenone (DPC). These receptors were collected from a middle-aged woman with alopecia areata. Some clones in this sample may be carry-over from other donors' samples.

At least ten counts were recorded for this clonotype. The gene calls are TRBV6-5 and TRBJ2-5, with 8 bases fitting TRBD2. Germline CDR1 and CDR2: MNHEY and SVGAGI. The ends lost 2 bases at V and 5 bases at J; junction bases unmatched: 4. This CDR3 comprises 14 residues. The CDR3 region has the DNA TGTGCCAGCAGTTACGTCGGGGGGGGTGAGACCCAGTACTTC. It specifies CASSYVGGGETQYF.

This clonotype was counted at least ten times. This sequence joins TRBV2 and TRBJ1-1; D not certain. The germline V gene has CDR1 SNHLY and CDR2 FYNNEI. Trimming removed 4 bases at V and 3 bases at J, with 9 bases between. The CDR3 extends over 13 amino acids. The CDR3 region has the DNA TGTGCCAGCAGTGCTAGGGCTTACACTGAAGCTTTCTTT. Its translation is CASSARAYTEAFF.

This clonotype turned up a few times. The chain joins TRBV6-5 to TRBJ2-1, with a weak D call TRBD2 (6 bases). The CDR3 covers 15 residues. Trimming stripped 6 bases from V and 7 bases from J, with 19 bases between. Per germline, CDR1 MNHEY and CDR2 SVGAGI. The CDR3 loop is CASRPLVGGMNEQFF. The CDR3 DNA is TGTGCCAGCAGACCTCTCGTCGGGGGTATGAATGAGCAGTTCTTC.

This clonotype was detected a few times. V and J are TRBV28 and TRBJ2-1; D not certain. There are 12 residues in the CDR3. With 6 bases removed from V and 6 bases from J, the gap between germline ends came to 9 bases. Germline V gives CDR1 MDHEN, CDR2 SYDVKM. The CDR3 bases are TGTGCCAGCAGCTCTCCCGGCAATGAGCAGTTCTTC. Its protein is CASSSPGNEQFF.

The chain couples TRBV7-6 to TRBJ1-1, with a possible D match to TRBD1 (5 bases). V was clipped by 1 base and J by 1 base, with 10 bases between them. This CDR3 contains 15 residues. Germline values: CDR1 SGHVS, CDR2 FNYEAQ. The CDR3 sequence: CASSLGWGTNTEAFF. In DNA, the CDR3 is TGTGCCAGCAGCTTAGGATGGGGGACGAACACTGAAGCTTTCTTT.

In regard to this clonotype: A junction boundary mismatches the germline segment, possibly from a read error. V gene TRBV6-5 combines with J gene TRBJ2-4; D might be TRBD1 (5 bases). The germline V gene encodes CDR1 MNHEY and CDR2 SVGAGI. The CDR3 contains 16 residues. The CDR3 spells CVSSYSKARVANIQYF. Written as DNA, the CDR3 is TGTGTCAGCAGTTACTCGAAAGCCAGGGTCGCTAACATTCAGTACTTC.

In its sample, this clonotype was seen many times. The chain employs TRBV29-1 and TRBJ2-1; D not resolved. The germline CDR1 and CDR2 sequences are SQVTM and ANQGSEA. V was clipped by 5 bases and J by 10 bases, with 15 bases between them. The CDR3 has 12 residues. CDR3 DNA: TGCAGCGTTTCTCGGACCGCCGGGGAGCAGTTCTTC. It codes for CSVSRTAGEQFF.

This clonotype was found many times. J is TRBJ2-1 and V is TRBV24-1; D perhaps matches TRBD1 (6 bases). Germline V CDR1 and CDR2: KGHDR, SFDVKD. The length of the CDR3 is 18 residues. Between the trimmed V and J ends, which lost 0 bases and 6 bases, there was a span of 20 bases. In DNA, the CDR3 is TGTGCCACCAGTGATTTGCCCCTGGGGGAAGGGACAACCAATGAGCAGTTCTTC. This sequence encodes CATSDLPLGEGTTNEQFF.

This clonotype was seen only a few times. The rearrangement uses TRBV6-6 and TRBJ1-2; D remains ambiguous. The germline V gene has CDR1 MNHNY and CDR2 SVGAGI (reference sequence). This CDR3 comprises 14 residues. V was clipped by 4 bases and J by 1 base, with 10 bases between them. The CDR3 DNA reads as TGTGCCAGCAGTTGCTCGACTATTAACTATGGCTACACCTTC. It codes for CASSCSTINYGYTF.

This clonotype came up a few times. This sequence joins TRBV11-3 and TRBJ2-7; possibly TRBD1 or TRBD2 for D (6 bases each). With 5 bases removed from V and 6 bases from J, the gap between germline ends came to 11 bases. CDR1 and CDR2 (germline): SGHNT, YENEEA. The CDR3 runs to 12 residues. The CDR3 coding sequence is TGTGCCAGCAGCCGAGAGGGGGGCGAGCAGTACTTC. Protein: CASSREGGEQYF.

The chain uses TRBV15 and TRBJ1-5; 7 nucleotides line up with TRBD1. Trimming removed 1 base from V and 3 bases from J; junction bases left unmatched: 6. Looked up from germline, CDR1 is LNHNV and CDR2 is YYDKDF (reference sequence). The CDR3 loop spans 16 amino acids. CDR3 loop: CATSRAQGIYNQPQHF. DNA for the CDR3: TGTGCCACCAGCAGAGCACAGGGGATCTACAATCAGCCCCAGCATTTT.

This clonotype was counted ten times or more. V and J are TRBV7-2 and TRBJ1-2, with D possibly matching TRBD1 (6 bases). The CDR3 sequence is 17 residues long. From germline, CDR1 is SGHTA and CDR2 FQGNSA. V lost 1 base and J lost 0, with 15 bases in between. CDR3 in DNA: TGTGCCAGCAGCTTAGTTGGGGGCCGCTTTTCTAACTATGGCTACACCTTC. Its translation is CASSLVGGRFSNYGYTF.

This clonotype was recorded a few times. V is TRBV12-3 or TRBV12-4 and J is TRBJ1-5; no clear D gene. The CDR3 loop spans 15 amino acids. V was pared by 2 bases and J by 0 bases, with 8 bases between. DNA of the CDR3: TGTGCCAGCAGTTTATGGGGTAGTAGCAATCAGCCCCAGCATTTT. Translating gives CASSLWGSSNQPQHF.

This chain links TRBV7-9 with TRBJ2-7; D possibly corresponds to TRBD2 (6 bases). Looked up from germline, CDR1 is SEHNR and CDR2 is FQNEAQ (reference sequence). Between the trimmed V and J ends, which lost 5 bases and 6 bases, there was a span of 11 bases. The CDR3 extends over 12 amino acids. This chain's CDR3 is CASSPGGAEQYF. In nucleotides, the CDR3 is TGTGCCAGCAGCCCCGGGGGTGCCGAGCAGTACTTC.

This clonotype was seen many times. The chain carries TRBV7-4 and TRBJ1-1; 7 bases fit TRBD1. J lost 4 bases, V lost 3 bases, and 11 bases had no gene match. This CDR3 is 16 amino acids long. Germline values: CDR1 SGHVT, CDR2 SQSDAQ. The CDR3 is CASSFYRGPRTTEAFF. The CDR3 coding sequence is TGTGCCAGCAGCTTTTACAGGGGCCCCAGGACCACTGAAGCTTTCTTT.

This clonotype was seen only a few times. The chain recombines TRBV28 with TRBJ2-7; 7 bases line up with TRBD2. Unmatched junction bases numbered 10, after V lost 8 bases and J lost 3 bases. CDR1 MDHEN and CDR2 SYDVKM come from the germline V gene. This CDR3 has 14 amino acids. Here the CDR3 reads CASLGWGTIYEQYF. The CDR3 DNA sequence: TGTGCCAGCCTTGGATGGGGGACTATCTACGAGCAGTACTTC.

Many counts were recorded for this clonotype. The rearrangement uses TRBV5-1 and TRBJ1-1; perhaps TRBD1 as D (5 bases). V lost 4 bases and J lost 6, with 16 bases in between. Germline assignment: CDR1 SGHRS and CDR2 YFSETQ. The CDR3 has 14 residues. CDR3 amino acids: CASSPAGRGAEAFF. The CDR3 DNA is TGCGCCAGCAGCCCAGCGGGACGTGGGGCTGAAGCTTTCTTT. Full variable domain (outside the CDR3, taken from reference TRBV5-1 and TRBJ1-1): KAGVTQTPRYLIKTRGQQVTLSCSPISGHRSVSWYQQTPGQGLQFLFEYFSETQRNKGNFPGRFSGRQFSNSRSEMNVSTLELGDSALYLCASSPAGRGAEAFFGQGTRLTVV.

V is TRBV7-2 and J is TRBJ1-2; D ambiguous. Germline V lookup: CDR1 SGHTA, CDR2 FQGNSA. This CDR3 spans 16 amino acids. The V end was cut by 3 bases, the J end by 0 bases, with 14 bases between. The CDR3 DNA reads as TGTGCCAGCAGCTTCGATTCGACGATCGCTAACTATGGCTACACCTTC. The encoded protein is CASSFDSTIANYGYTF.

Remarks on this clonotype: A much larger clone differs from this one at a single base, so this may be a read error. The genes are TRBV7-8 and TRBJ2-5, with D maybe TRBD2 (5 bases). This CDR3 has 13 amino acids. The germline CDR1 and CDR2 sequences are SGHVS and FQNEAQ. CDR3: CVSSRDRRETQYF. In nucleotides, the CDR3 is TGTGTCAGCAGCCGGGATAGACGCGAGACCCAGTACTTC.